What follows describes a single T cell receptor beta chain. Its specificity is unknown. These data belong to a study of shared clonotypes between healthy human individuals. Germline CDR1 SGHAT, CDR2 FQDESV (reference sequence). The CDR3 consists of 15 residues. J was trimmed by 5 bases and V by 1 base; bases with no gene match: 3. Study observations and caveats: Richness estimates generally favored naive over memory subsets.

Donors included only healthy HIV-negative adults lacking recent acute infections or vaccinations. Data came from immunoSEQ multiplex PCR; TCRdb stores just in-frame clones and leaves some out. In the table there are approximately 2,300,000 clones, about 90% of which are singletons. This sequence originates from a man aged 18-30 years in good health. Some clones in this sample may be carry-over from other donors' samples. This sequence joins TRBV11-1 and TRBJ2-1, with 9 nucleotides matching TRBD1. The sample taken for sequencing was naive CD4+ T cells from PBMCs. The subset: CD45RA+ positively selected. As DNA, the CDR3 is TGTGCCAGCAGCTTAGTTGGGACAGGGAACAATGAGCAGTTCTTC. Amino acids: CASSLVGTGNNEQFF.